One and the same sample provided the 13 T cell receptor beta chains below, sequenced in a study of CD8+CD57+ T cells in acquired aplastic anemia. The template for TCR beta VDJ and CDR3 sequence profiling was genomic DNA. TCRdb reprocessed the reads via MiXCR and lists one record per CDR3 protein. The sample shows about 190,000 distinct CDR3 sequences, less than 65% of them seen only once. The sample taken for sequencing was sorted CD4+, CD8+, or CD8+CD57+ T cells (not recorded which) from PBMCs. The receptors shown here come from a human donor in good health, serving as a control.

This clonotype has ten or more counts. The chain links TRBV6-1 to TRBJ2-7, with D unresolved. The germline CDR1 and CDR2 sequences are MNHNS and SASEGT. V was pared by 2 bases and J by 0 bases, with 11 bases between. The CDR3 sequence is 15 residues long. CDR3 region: CASSESSPSSYEQYF. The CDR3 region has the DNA TGTGCCAGCAGTGAAAGCAGCCCGAGCTCCTACGAGCAGTACTTC.

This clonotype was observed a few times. CDR3 bases: TGTGCCAGCAGTTTATCCTTTTATAGCAATCAGCCCCAGCATTTT. Translated: CASSLSFYSNQPQHF. The chain is built from TRBV12-3 or TRBV12-4 and TRBJ1-5; D is unresolved. There are 15 residues in the CDR3. V was cut by 2 bases and J by 0 bases, with 8 bases left in between.

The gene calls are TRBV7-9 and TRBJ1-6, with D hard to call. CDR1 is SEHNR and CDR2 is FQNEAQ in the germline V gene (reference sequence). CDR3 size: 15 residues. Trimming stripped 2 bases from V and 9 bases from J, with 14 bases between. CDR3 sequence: CASSLMWGDGSPLHF. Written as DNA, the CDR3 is TGTGCCAGCAGCTTAATGTGGGGTGATGGTTCACCCCTCCACTTT.

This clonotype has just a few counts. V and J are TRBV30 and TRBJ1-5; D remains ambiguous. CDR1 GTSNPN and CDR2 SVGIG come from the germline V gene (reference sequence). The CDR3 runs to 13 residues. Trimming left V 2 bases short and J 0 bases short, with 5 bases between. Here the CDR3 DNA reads TGTGCCTGGAGTTGGGATAGCAATCAGCCCCAGCATTTT. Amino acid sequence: CAWSWDSNQPQHF.

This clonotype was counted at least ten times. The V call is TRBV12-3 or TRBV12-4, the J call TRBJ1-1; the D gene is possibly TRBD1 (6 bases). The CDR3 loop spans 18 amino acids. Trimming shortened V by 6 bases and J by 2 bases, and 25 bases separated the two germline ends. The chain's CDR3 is CASRHRTQGFRPNTEAFF. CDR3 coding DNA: TGTGCCAGCAGGCATAGAACACAGGGTTTCCGACCTAACACTGAAGCTTTCTTT.

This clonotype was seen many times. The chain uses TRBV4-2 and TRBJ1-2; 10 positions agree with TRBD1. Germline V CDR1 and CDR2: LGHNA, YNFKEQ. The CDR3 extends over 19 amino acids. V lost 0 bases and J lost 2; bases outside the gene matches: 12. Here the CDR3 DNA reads TGTGCCAGCAGCCAAGATCGGAGGGGACAGGGGAACCCGAACTATGGCTACACCTTC. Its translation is CASSQDRRGQGNPNYGYTF.

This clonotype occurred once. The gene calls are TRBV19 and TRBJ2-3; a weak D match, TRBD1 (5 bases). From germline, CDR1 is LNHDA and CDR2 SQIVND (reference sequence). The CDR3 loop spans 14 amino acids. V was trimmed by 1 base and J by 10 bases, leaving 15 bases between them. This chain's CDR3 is CASSIALQGSAQYF. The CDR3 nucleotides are TGTGCCAGTAGTATAGCCCTTCAGGGATCGGCGCAGTATTTT.

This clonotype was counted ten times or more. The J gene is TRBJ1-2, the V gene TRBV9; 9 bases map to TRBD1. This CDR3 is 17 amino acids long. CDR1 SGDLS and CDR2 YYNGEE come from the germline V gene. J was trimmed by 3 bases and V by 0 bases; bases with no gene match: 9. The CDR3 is CASSVAPGQGGDYGYTF. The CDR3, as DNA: TGTGCCAGCAGCGTAGCCCCGGGACAGGGAGGCGACTATGGCTACACCTTC. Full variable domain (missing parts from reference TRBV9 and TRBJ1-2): DSGVTQTPKHLITATGQRVTLRCSPRSGDLSVYWYQQSLDQGLQFLIQYYNGEERAKGNILERFSAQQFPDLHSELNLSSLELGDSALYFCASSVAPGQGGDYGYTFGSGTRLTVV.

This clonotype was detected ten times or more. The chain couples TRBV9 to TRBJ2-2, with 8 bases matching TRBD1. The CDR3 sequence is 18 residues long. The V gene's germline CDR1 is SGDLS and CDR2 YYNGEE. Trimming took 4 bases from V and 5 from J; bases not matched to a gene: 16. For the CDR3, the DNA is TGTGCCAGCAGCCCCGATCTCCTCACAGGGGGAAGGACCGGGGAGCTGTTTTTT. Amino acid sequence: CASSPDLLTGGRTGELFF.

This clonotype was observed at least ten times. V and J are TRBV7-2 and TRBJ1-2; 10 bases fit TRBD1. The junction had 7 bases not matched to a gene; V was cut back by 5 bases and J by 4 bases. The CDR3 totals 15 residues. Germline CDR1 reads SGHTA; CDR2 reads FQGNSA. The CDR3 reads CASSLGQGGVYGYTF. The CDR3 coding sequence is TGTGCCAGCAGCCTCGGACAGGGGGGAGTCTATGGCTACACCTTC.

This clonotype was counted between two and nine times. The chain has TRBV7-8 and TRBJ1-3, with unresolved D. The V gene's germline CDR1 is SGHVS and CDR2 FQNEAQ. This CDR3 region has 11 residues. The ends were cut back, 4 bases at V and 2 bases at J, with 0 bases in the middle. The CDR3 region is CASSSGNTIYF. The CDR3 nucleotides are TGTGCCAGCAGCTCTGGAAACACCATATATTTT.

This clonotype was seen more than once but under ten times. CDR3 amino acids: CASRAGEPPDTQYF. The CDR3 bases are TGTGCCAGCAGGGCGGGGGAACCTCCGGATACGCAGTATTTT. The chain recombines TRBV2 with TRBJ2-3; 7 positions match TRBD2. This CDR3 has 14 amino acids. The trim removed 6 bases at V and 6 bases at J, leaving 9 bases unmatched. Germline CDR1 SNHLY, CDR2 FYNNEI.

Here the CDR3 DNA reads TGTGCCAGCAGCGTAGTGGGGGGAAGCTCTGGAAACACCATATATTTT. Translation gives CASSVVGGSSGNTIYF. The chain has TRBV9 and TRBJ1-3, with D possibly matching TRBD1 (5 bases). CDR3 length equals 16 residues. Germline loops: CDR1 SGDLS, CDR2 YYNGEE. V was clipped by 0 bases and J by 0 bases, with 10 bases between them.